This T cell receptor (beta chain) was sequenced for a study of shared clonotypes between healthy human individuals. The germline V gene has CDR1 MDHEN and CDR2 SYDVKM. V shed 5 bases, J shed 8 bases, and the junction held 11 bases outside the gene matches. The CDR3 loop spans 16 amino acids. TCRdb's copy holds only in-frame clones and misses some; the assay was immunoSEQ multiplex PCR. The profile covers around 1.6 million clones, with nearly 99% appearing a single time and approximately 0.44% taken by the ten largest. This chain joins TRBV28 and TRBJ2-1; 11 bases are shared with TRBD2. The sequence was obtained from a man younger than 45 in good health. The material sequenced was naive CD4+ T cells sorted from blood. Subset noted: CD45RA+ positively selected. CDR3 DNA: TGTGCCAGCAGTCCTATCTTAGCGGGAGGGTCACATGAGCAGTTCTTC. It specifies CASSPILAGGSHEQFF. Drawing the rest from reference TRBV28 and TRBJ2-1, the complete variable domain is DVKVTQSSRYLVKRTGEKVFLECVQDMDHENMFWYRQDPGLGLRLIYFSYDVKMKEKGDIPEGYSVSREKKERFSLILESASTNQTSMYLCASSPILAGGSHEQFFGPGTRLTVL.